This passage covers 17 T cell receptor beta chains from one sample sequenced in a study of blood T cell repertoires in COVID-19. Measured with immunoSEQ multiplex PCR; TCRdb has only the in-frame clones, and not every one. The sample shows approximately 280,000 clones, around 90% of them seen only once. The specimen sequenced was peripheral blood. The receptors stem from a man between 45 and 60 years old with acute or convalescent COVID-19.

The CDR3 here is CASRQRGASTDTQYF. CDR3 nucleotide sequence: TGTGCCAGTAGGCAGCGGGGGGCGAGCACAGATACGCAGTATTTT. The rearrangement links TRBV19 to TRBJ2-3, with TRBD2 matching over 9 bases. The CDR3 runs 15 residues. CDR1 LNHDA and CDR2 SQIVND come from the germline V gene (reference sequence). V dropped 6 bases and J dropped 0; count of bases not matched to a gene: 4.

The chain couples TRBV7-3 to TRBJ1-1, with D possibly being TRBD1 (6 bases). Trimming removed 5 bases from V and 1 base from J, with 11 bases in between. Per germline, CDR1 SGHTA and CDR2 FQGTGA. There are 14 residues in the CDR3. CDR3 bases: TGTGCCAGCAGCCCCGGGACATCGAACACTGAAGCTTTCTTT. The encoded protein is CASSPGTSNTEAFF.

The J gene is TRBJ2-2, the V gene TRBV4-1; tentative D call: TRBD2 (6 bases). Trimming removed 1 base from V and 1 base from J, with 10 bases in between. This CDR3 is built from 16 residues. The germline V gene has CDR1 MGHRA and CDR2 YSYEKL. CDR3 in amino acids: CASSQVQGGNTGELFF. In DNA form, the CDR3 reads TGCGCCAGCAGCCAAGTCCAGGGAGGGAACACCGGGGAGCTGTTTTTT.

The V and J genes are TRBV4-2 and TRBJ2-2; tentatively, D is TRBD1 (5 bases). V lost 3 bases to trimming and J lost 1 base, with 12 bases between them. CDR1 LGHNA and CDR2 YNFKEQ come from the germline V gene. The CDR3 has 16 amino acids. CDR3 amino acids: CASSQSYQGNTGELFF. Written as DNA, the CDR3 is TGTGCCAGCAGCCAGTCGTATCAGGGGAACACCGGGGAGCTGTTTTTT.

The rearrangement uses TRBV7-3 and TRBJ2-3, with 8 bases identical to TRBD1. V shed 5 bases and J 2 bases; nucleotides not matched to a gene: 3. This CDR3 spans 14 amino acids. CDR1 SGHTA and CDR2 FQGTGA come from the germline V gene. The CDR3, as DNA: TGTGCCAGCAGCCCGGGACAGGACACAGATACGCAGTATTTT. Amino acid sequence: CASSPGQDTDTQYF.

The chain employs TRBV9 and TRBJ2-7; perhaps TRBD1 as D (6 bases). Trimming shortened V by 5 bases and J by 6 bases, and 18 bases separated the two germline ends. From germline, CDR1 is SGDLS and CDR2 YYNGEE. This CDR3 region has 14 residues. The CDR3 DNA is TGTGCCAGCAGTGGGGGCAGGGGAGACAGCGAGCAGTACTTC. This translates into CASSGGRGDSEQYF.

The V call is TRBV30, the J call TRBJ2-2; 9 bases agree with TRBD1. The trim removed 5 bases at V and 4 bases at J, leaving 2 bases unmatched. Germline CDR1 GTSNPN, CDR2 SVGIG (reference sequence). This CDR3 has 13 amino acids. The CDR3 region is CAWGTGTTGELFF. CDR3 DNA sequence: TGTGCCTGGGGGACAGGGACCACCGGGGAGCTGTTTTTT. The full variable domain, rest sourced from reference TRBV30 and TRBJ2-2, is SQTIHQWPATLVQPVGSPLSLECTVEGTSNPNLYWYRQAAGRGLQLLFYSVGIGQISSEVPQNLSASRPQDRQFILSSKKLLLSDSGFYLCAWGTGTTGELFFGEGSRLTVL.

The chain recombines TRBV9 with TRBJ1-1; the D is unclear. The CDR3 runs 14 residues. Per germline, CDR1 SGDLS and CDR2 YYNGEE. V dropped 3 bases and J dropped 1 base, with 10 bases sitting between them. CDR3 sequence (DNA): TGTGCCAGCAGCGCTCCCCCTCGGAACACTGAAGCTTTCTTT. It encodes CASSAPPRNTEAFF.

This CDR3 is CASSVAPGGETQYF. CDR3 DNA sequence: TGTGCCAGCAGCGTAGCCCCCGGAGGGGAGACCCAGTACTTC. This chain joins TRBV9 and TRBJ2-5; possibly TRBD2 for D (6 bases). Germline CDR1 and CDR2: SGDLS and YYNGEE. Trimming stripped 0 bases from V and 5 bases from J, with 11 bases between. The CDR3 runs to 14 residues. Supplemented by reference TRBV9 and TRBJ2-5, the full variable domain reads DSGVTQTPKHLITATGQRVTLRCSPRSGDLSVYWYQQSLDQGLQFLIQYYNGEERAKGNILERFSAQQFPDLHSELNLSSLELGDSALYFCASSVAPGGETQYFGPGTRLLVL.

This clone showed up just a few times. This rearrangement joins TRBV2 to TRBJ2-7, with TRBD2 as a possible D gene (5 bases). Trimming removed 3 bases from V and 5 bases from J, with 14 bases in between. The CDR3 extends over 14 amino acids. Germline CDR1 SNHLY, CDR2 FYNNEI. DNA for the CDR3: TGTGCCAGCAGTGAGTCGGGGAGACTAAACGAGCAGTACTTC. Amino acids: CASSESGRLNEQYF. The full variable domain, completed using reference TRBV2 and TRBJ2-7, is EPEVTQTPSHQVTQMGQEVILRCVPISNHLYFYWYRQILGQKVEFLVSFYNNEISEKSEIFDDQFSVERPDGSNFTLKIRSTKLEDSAMYFCASSESGRLNEQYFGPGTRLTVT.

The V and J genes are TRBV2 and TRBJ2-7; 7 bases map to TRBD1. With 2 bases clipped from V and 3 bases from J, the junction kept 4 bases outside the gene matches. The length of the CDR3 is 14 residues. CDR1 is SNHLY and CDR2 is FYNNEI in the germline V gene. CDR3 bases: TGTGCCAGCAGTGAATGGCAGGGGGTCTACGAGCAGTACTTC. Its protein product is CASSEWQGVYEQYF.

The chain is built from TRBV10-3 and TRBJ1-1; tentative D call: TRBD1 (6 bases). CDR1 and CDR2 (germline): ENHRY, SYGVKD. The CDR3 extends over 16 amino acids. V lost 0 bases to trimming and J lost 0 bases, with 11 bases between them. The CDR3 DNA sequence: TGTGCCATCAGTGAGTCTGAGTACAGGGTGAACACTGAAGCTTTCTTT. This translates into CAISESEYRVNTEAFF.

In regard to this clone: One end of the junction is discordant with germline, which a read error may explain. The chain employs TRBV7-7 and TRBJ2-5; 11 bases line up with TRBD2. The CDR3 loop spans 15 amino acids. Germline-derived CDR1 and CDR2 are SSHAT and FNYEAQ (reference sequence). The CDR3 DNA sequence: TGTGCTAGCAGCTCCCGACTAGCGGGGTTGGAGACCCAGTACTTC. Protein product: CASSSRLAGLETQYF.

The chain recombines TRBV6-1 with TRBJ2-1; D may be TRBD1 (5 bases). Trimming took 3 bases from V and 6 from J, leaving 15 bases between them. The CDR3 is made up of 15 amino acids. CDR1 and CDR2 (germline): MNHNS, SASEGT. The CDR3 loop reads CASSEKGPHINEQFF. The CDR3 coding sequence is TGTGCCAGCAGTGAGAAGGGGCCCCATATCAATGAGCAGTTCTTC.

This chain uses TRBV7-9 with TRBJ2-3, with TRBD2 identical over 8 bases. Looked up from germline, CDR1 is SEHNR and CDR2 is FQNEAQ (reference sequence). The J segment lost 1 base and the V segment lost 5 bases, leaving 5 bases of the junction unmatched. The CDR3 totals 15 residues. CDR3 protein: CASSLSGDGTDTQYF. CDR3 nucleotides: TGTGCCAGCAGCCTTAGCGGGGACGGCACAGATACGCAGTATTTT.

CDR3 nucleotide sequence: TGTGCCAGCAGACTAGCGGGGGGGCAATCCTACGAGCAGTACTTC. Its translation is CASRLAGGQSYEQYF. V gene TRBV6-5 combines with J gene TRBJ2-7, with 13 bases lining up with TRBD2. The CDR3 is made up of 15 amino acids. Germline CDR1 reads MNHEY; CDR2 reads SVGAGI. The J segment lost 1 base and the V segment lost 6 bases, leaving 3 bases of the junction unmatched.

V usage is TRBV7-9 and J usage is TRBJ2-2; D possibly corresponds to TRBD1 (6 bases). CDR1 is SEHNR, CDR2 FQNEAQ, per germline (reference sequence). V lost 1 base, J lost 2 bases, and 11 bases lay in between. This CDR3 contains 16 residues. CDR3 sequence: CASSLGQGRNTGELFF. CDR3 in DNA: TGTGCCAGCAGCTTAGGGCAGGGGAGAAACACCGGGGAGCTGTTTTTT. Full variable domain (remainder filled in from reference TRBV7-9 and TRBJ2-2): DTGVSQNPRHKITKRGQNVTFRCDPISEHNRLYWYRQTLGQGPEFLTYFQNEAQLEKSRLLSDRFSAERPKGSFSTLEIQRTEQGDSAMYLCASSLGQGRNTGELFFGEGSRLTVL.